A single sample gave rise to the 17 T cell receptor beta chains below, sequenced in a study of T cell responses to AZD1222 COVID-19 vaccine. The table came from immunoSEQ multiplex PCR; TCRdb's copy has only in-frame clones and leaves some out. This sample yields around 140,000 clones, of which roughly 85% are seen a single time; 7.9% belongs to the top ten. Specimen: peripheral blood, collected 28 days after the second dose of the MenACWY control vaccine. Receptor source: an adult who received the MenACWY meningococcal vaccine as a control.

This clone has a single count. The chain carries TRBV5-4 and TRBJ2-7, with D possibly TRBD2 on 7 matching bases. This CDR3 has 14 amino acids. The germline V gene encodes CDR1 SGHNT and CDR2 YYREEE (reference sequence). The V gene lost 3 bases and the J gene lost 5 bases, with 15 bases spanning the gap. The CDR3 reads CASSWGGRENEQYV. The CDR3 region has the DNA TGTGCCAGCAGCTGGGGGGGCAGGGAAAACGAGCAGTACGTC.

The CDR3 loop reads CASSQDSLYNEQFF. Written as DNA, the CDR3 is TGCGCCAGCAGCCAGGACAGCCTCTACAATGAGCAGTTCTTC. This chain uses TRBV4-1 with TRBJ2-1; TRBD1 might be the D (6 bases). V dropped 3 bases and J dropped 3 bases, with 9 bases sitting between them. CDR1 is MGHRA, CDR2 YSYEKL, per germline. This CDR3 is built from 14 residues.

This clone was seen at least ten times. V and J are TRBV11-3 and TRBJ2-3; no firm D call. This CDR3 spans 12 amino acids. Germline values: CDR1 SGHNT, CDR2 YENEEA. The V gene lost 3 bases and the J gene lost 4 bases, with 5 bases spanning the gap. The CDR3 is CASSFSSDTQYF. In DNA, the CDR3 is TGTGCCAGCAGCTTCAGTTCAGATACGCAGTATTTT.

The chain is built from TRBV7-2 and TRBJ1-4; a possible D gene is TRBD1 (5 bases). This CDR3 region has 15 residues. V was pared by 2 bases and J by 8 bases, with 15 bases between. Germline V gene sequence: CDR1 SGHTA, CDR2 FQGNSA. Here the CDR3 DNA reads TGTGCCAGCAGCTTAACGGTCAGGGTGGTCGAAAAACTGTTTTTT. It yields the protein CASSLTVRVVEKLFF.

The chain uses TRBV19 and TRBJ2-7; tentative D call: TRBD2 (5 bases). The CDR3 extends over 13 amino acids. V was pared by 7 bases and J by 8 bases, with 18 bases between. The germline V gene has CDR1 LNHDA and CDR2 SQIVND (reference sequence). The chain's CDR3 is CASNEVSGVKQYF. The CDR3 DNA sequence: TGTGCCAGTAATGAGGTCAGCGGAGTCAAGCAGTACTTC.

The J gene is TRBJ2-1, the V gene TRBV5-1; 10 bases line up with TRBD1. V shed 4 bases and J 5 bases; nucleotides not matched to a gene: 9. The CDR3 is 16 residues long. The germline CDR1 and CDR2 sequences are SGHRS and YFSETQ. The CDR3 region is CASSRSRDRGHNEQFF. For the CDR3, the DNA is TGCGCCAGCAGCCGGAGCCGGGACAGGGGCCACAATGAGCAGTTCTTC.

The chain combines TRBV5-1 with TRBJ2-3, with 11 bases matching TRBD2. Germline lookup yields CDR1 SGHRS and CDR2 YFSETQ. This CDR3 has 17 residues. Unmatched junction bases numbered 11, after V lost 4 bases and J lost 4 bases. Here the CDR3 reads CASSLGLAGPQADTQYF. For the CDR3, the DNA is TGCGCCAGCAGCCTCGGACTAGCGGGTCCCCAGGCAGATACGCAGTATTTT.

This clone appeared a single time. The chain uses TRBV7-2 and TRBJ1-1; D unclear. Trimming removed 2 bases at V and 5 bases at J, with 12 bases between. Germline CDR1 is SGHTA and CDR2 is FQGNSA. The CDR3 totals 14 residues. CDR3 sequence reads: CASSLRRSGTEAFF. Here the CDR3 DNA reads TGTGCCAGCAGCTTACGCAGGTCCGGTACTGAAGCTTTCTTT.

V and J are TRBV5-1 and TRBJ1-5, with TRBD1 matching 7 bases. V was clipped by 0 bases and J by 2 bases; unmatched bases: 2. The germline gives CDR1 SGHRS, CDR2 YFSETQ. This CDR3 has 15 amino acids. The CDR3 coding sequence is TGCGCCAGCAGCTTGGACGGACAGGGCAATCAGCCCCAGCATTTT. Protein product: CASSLDGQGNQPQHF.

This chain links TRBV7-2 with TRBJ2-4, with 7 nucleotides matching TRBD2. Germline CDR1 is SGHTA and CDR2 is FQGNSA. The length of the CDR3 is 15 residues. V lost 1 base, J lost 6 bases, and 6 bases stayed unmatched. CDR3 bases: TGTGCCAGCAGCTTAGTAGCGGGTGGGGGAAACATTCAGTACTTC. As protein: CASSLVAGGGNIQYF. Full variable domain (remainder filled in from reference TRBV7-2 and TRBJ2-4): GAGVSQSPSNKVTEKGKDVELRCDPISGHTALYWYRQSLGQGLEFLIYFQGNSAPDKSGLPSDRFSAERTGGSVSTLTIQRTQQEDSAVYLCASSLVAGGGNIQYFGAGTRLSVL.

The chain joins TRBV6-5 to TRBJ1-6; a weak D match, TRBD1 (6 bases). The CDR3 runs to 13 residues. Per germline, CDR1 MNHEY and CDR2 SVGAGI. V gave up 2 bases and J gave up 9 bases, with 8 bases separating them. CDR3 protein: CASSYGRGSPLHF. The CDR3 DNA sequence: TGTGCCAGCAGTTACGGCAGGGGTTCACCCCTCCACTTT.

CDR3 nucleotides: TGTGCCAGCAGTGAATTGACGATTGGAAACACCATATATTTT. Translation gives CASSELTIGNTIYF. J is TRBJ1-3 and V is TRBV6-1; no definite D call. V was trimmed by 2 bases and J by 3 bases, leaving 8 bases between them. CDR3 length equals 14 residues. Per germline, CDR1 MNHNS and CDR2 SASEGT.

This clone showed up just once. The chain links TRBV6-4 to TRBJ2-2; maybe TRBD1 (5 bases). This CDR3 comprises 13 residues. Germline V lookup: CDR1 MRHNA, CDR2 SNTAGT. V was trimmed by 8 bases and J by 6 bases, leaving 13 bases between them. The CDR3 here is CASSQAGPGELFF. As DNA, the CDR3 is TGTGCCAGCTCCCAGGCAGGGCCCGGGGAGCTGTTTTTT.

As DNA, the CDR3 is TGTGCCAGCATGTGGACTAGCGGGGGGCCCACAGATACGCAGTATTTT. It codes for CASMWTSGGPTDTQYF. The V call is TRBV2, the J call TRBJ2-3, with TRBD2 matching over 14 bases. CDR1 is SNHLY, CDR2 FYNNEI, per germline. The J segment lost 2 bases and the V segment lost 7 bases, leaving 5 bases of the junction unmatched. The CDR3 sequence is 16 residues long.

This chain links TRBV27 with TRBJ2-2; D call uncertain. V lost 5 bases to trimming and J lost 4 bases, with 11 bases between them. Germline V gene data show CDR1 as MNHEY and CDR2 as SMNVEV (reference sequence). CDR3 length: 14 residues. CDR3 nucleotides: TGTGCCAGCAGTGTCACAAGAGGCACCGGGGAGCTGTTTTTT. Encoded protein: CASSVTRGTGELFF.

The chain has TRBV2 and TRBJ1-4, with D perhaps matching TRBD1 (5 bases). Germline values: CDR1 SNHLY, CDR2 FYNNEI. Trimming stripped 1 base from V and 0 bases from J, with 6 bases between. The CDR3 extends over 15 amino acids. CDR3 nucleotides: TGTGCCAGCAGTGAAGGGGGGGCAACTAATGAAAAACTGTTTTTT. It translates to CASSEGGATNEKLFF.

The chain links TRBV6-6 to TRBJ2-7, with TRBD2 matching 10 bases. Germline CDR1 reads MNHNY; CDR2 reads SVGAGI (reference sequence). The CDR3 totals 15 residues. Trimming at V came to 4 bases and at J to 7 bases, leaving 10 bases not matched to a gene. The CDR3: CASSWSTSGSREQYF. In DNA, the CDR3 is TGTGCCAGCAGTTGGTCGACTAGCGGGTCTCGTGAGCAGTACTTC.